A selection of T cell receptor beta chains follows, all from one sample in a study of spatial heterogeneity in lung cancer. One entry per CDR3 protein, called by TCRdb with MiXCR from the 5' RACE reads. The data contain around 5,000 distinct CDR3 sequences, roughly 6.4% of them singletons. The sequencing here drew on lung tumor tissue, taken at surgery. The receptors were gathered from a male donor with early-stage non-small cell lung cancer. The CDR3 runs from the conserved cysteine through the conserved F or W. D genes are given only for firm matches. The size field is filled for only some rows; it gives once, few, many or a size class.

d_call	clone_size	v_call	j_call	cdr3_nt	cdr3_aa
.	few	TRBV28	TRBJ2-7	TGTGCCAGCAGTTCCGGGAGCAGGGACGAGCAGTACTTC	CASSSGSRDEQYF
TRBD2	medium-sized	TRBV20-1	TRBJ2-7	TGCAGTGCTAGGGATTCCGGGACTAGCGGGAGGTACCTCTACGAGCAGTACTTC	CSARDSGTSGRYLYEQYF
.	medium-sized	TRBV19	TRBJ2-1	TGTGCCAGTAGTCCCCGACAGGACGCGGCCTACAATGAGCAGTTCTTC	CASSPRQDAAYNEQFF
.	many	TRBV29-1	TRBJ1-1	TGCAGCGTTGGTTTCGGGAACACTGAAGCTTTCTTT	CSVGFGNTEAFF
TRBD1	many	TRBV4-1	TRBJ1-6	TGCGCCAGCAGCCAAGCCGGGACAGGGGATTCACCCCTCCACTTT	CASSQAGTGDSPLHF
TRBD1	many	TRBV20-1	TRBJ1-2	TGCAGTGTTAAGGGACAGGGAGAACGCTATGGCTACACCTTC	CSVKGQGERYGYTF
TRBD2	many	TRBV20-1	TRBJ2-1	TGCAGTGTCGAAACCGGGACTAGCGTCCACAATGAGCAGTTCTTC	CSVETGTSVHNEQFF
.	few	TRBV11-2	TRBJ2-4	TGTGCCAGCAGCTTAGAAGGACAGGCCAAAAACATTCAGTACTTC	CASSLEGQAKNIQYF
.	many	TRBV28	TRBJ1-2	TGTGCCAGCAGGAGGGCAGGGTCGGTTTATGGCTACACCTTC	CASRRAGSVYGYTF
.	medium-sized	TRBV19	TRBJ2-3	TGTGCCAGTAGTATCAGGGACACTTTCCTCACAGATACGCAGTATTTT	CASSIRDTFLTDTQYF
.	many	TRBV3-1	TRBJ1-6	TGTGCCAGCAGCCAAGGGCAGTATAATTCACCCCTCCACTTT	CASSQGQYNSPLHF
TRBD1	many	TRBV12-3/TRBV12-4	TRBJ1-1	TGTGCCAGCAGTTTGGGCGACAGGGTCGCTGAAGCTTTCTTT	CASSLGDRVAEAFF
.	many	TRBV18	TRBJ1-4	TGTGCCAGCTCACCCTCCGGGAGGGAGGAAAAACTGTTTTTT	CASSPSGREEKLFF
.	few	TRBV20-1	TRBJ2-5	TGCAGTGCTAGGTTTCCGTACCAAGAGACCCAGTACTTC	CSARFPYQETQYF
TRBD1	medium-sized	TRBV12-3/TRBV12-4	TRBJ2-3	TGTGCCAGCAGTCCACGGGACAGGGGCACAGATACGCAGTATTTT	CASSPRDRGTDTQYF
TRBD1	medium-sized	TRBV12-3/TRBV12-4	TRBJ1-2	TGTGCCAGCAGAGAAGGGGGCGACTATGGCTACACCTTC	CASREGGDYGYTF
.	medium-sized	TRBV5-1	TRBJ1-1	TGCGCCAGCTCGAGGACAGACATGAACACTGAAGCTTTCTTT	CASSRTDMNTEAFF
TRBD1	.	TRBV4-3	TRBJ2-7	TGCGCCAGCAGCCAGGGACAGGGCCGTTACGAGCTGTACTTC	CASSQGQGRYELYF
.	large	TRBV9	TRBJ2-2	TGTGCCAGCAGCGTATTCGACCACACCGGGGAGCTGTTTTTT	CASSVFDHTGELFF
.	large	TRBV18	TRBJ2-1	TGTGCCAGCTCACCAAGGGCAGGGGAAGGCAATGAGCAGTTCTTC	CASSPRAGEGNEQFF
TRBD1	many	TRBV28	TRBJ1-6	TGTGCCTTCGGGACAGGGAATTCACCCCTCCACTTT	CAFGTGNSPLHF
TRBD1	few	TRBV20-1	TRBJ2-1	TGCAGTGGAGACGGGACAGGGGGCAATGAGCAGTTCTTC	CSGDGTGGNEQFF
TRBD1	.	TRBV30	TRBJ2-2	TGTGCCTGGAGTACCGGGACAGGGGTGTCCGGGGAGCTGTTTTTT	CAWSTGTGVSGELFF
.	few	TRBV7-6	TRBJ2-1	TGTGCCAGCAGCTTAGGCAGCTATGATGAGCAGTTCTTC	CASSLGSYDEQFF
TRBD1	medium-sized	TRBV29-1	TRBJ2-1	TGCAGCGTACGTCCCGGGACAGCTTTCTCCTACAATGAGCAGTTCTTC	CSVRPGTAFSYNEQFF
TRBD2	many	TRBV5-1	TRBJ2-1	TGCGCCACCCAGTCCGGGACTACCATCAATGAGCAGTTCTTC	CATQSGTTINEQFF
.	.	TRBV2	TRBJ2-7	TGTGCCAGCAGTGGGGAACACTCCTACGAGCAGTACTTC	CASSGEHSYEQYF
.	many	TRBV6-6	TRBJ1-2	TGTGCCAGCAGCCCACCGGAGGCCGGTGGCTGGGGAAACTATGGCTACACCTTC	CASSPPEAGGWGNYGYTF
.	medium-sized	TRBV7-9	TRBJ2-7	TGTGCCAGCAGCTTGACAGGACACGAGCAGTACTTC	CASSLTGHEQYF
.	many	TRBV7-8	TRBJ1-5	TGTGCCAGCAGCTTCATACCAGGGGACATTCAGCCCCAGCATTTT	CASSFIPGDIQPQHF
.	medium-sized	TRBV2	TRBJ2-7	TGTGCCAGCGGGACTGCCGAATTCGACGAGCAGTACTTC	CASGTAEFDEQYF
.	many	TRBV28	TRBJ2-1	TGTGCCAGCAGTTTATCCCAGTTCGGGGGAGCTGGCTATGAGCAGTTCTTC	CASSLSQFGGAGYEQFF
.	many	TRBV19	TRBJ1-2	TGTGCCAGTAGTCTCCCGTCCGTCGGCTACACCTTC	CASSLPSVGYTF
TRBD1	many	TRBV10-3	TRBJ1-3	TGTGCCACCGGGGGACAGCGAAACACCATATATTTT	CATGGQRNTIYF
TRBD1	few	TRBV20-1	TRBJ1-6	TGCAGTGCACCGAACAGGGGAGAGGGTTCACCCCTCCACTTT	CSAPNRGEGSPLHF
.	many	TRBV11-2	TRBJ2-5	TGTGCCAGCAGCCCGGCCGGCCAAGAGACCCAGTACTTC	CASSPAGQETQYF
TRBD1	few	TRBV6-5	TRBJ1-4	TGTGCCAGCAGGCCGGGACAGAGAAATGAAAAACTGTTTTTT	CASRPGQRNEKLFF
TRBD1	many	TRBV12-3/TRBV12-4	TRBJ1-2	TGTGCCAGCAGGAAACAGGGGTATAGTGGCTATGGCTACACCTTC	CASRKQGYSGYGYTF
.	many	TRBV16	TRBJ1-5	TGTGCCAGCAGCCAAACGGTCTCAACTTATAGCAATCAGCCCCAGCATTTT	CASSQTVSTYSNQPQHF
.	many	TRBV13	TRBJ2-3	TGTGCCAGCAGCTTTTGGACGAAGGCGCAGTATTTT	CASSFWTKAQYF
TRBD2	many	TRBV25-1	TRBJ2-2	TGTGCCAGCAGCACGCCGGGACTAGGGATCTCCGGGGAGCTGTTTTTT	CASSTPGLGISGELFF
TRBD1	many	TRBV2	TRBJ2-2	TGTGCCAGCAGGGAGACAGGGCTGAACACCGGGGAGCTGTTTTTT	CASRETGLNTGELFF
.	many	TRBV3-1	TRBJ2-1	TGTGCCAGCAGCGCCAGCAAACTCTCCTACAATGAGCAGTTCTTC	CASSASKLSYNEQFF
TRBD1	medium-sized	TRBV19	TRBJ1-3	TGTGCCAGTCAAGACAGGGGGAGAGGAAACACCATATATTTT	CASQDRGRGNTIYF
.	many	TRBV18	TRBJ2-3	TGTGCCAGCTCACCGTTGCAGGCTCGCACAGATACGCAGTATTTT	CASSPLQARTDTQYF